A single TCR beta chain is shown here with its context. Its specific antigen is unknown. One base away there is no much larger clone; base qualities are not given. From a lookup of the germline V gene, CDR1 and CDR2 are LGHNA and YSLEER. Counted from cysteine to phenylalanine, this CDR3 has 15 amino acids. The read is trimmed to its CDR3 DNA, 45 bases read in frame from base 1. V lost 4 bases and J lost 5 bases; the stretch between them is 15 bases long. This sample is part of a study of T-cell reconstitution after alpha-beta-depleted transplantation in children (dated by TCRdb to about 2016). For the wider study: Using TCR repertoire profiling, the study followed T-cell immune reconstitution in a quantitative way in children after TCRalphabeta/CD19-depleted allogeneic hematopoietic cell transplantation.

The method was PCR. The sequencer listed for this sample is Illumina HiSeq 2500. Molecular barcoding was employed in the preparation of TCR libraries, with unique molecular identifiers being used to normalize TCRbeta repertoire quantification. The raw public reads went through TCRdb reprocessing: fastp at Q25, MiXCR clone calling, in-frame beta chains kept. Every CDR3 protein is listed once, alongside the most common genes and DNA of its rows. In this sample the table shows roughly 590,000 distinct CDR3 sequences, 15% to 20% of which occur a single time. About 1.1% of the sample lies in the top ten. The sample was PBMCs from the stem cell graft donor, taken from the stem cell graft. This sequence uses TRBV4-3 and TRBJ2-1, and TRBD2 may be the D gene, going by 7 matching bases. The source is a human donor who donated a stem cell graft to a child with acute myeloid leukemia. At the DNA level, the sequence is TGCGCCAGCAGCCCGGAGGGGGGGTCTCACAATGAGCAGTTCTTC. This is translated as CASSPEGGSHNEQFF.